Listed below are T cell receptor beta chains from one sample, sequenced in a study of identical twins. TCRdb called the 5' RACE reads again in MiXCR, with one record for every CDR3 protein. There are 450,000 or so distinct CDR3 sequences in the sample; around 14% occur only once, and around 0.52% lies in the top ten. These sequences were also reported in another study, on yellow fever vaccine responses in identical twins.

The sample taken for sequencing was CD4+ T cells sorted from blood. Receptor source: a woman between 18 and 29 years old in good health. The CDR3 runs from the conserved cysteine through the conserved F or W. Each record gives: J gene, clone size, D gene, CDR3 length, V gene, CDR3 DNA, CDR3 protein. The D gene is left open where the match is weak. Only some rows state a clone size, as once, few, many or a class for expanded clones.

j_gene: TRBJ2-7; abundance: .; d_gene: .; len: 19; v_gene: TRBV27; CDR3nt: TGTGCCAGCAGTTTAGTCCCCGGACGGACTCCCCCAGGCTCCTACGAGCAGTACTTC; CDR3aa: CASSLVPGRTPPGSYEQYF
j_gene: TRBJ2-3; abundance: few; d_gene: TRBD2; len: 18; v_gene: TRBV11-1; CDR3nt: TGTGCCAGCAGCTCCCTAGCGGGGGGAGTCTTGATCTCAGATACGCAGTATTTT; CDR3aa: CASSSLAGGVLISDTQYF
j_gene: TRBJ2-7; abundance: few; d_gene: TRBD2; len: 16; v_gene: TRBV7-2; CDR3nt: TGTGCCAGCAGCTTAGCCCCCGGGGCTGGGGGGGACGAGCAGTACTTC; CDR3aa: CASSLAPGAGGDEQYF
j_gene: TRBJ2-2; abundance: .; d_gene: TRBD2; len: 18; v_gene: TRBV12-3/TRBV12-4; CDR3nt: TGTGCCAGCAGTCTCCTACGGACTAGCGGAGCGAACACCGGGGAGCTGTTTTTT; CDR3aa: CASSLLRTSGANTGELFF
j_gene: TRBJ2-1; abundance: many; d_gene: .; len: 15; v_gene: TRBV24-1; CDR3nt: TGTGCCACCAGTGATATGAAGGGAATAAGGAATGAGCAGTTCTTC; CDR3aa: CATSDMKGIRNEQFF
j_gene: TRBJ2-3; abundance: few; d_gene: TRBD2; len: 17; v_gene: TRBV7-9; CDR3nt: TGTGCCAGCAGCTCACCCGGGACTAGCGGACACACAGATACGCAGTATTTT; CDR3aa: CASSSPGTSGHTDTQYF
j_gene: TRBJ2-6; abundance: few; d_gene: TRBD2; len: 18; v_gene: TRBV11-1; CDR3nt: TGTGCCAGCAGCTTAGGGGGGACTAGCACTCTTGGGGCCAACGTCCTGACTTTC; CDR3aa: CASSLGGTSTLGANVLTF
j_gene: TRBJ2-2; abundance: few; d_gene: .; len: 13; v_gene: TRBV12-3/TRBV12-4; CDR3nt: TGTGCCACCCGGGGGGCCGGCACCGGGGAGCTGTTTTTT; CDR3aa: CATRGAGTGELFF
j_gene: TRBJ2-7; abundance: many; d_gene: .; len: 15; v_gene: TRBV4-2; CDR3nt: TGTGCCAGCAGCCCCACCCACGGGGTTTCCTACGAGCAGTACTTC; CDR3aa: CASSPTHGVSYEQYF
j_gene: TRBJ2-2; abundance: .; d_gene: TRBD2; len: 19; v_gene: TRBV27; CDR3nt: TGTGCCAGCAGTTTTACGGGACTAGCGGGGGGGCCGAACACCGGGGAGCTGTTTTTT; CDR3aa: CASSFTGLAGGPNTGELFF